This is a list of T cell receptor beta chains from one sample in a study of blood T cell repertoires in COVID-19. Profiled with immunoSEQ multiplex PCR; TCRdb holds only in-frame clones, not every one. The sample lists 300,000 or so clones; approximately 86% were seen once. Sequencing was performed on peripheral blood. Receptor source: a man between 65 and 80 years old with acute or convalescent COVID-19. Both conserved end residues are part of each CDR3. The D gene is left open where the match is weak. Clone size, where shown, is once, few, many, or a class for clones that have expanded.

CDR3 protein | CDR3 DNA | V gene | D gene | clone size | J gene
CARPFPGLGHF | TGTGCCAGACCGTTCCCGGGACTAGGGCATTTT | TRBV27 | TRBD2 | . | TRBJ2-3
CASSSGTGGGTGELFF | TGTGCCAGCAGCTCCGGGACAGGGGGTGGAACCGGGGAGCTGTTTTTT | TRBV5-4 | TRBD1 | . | TRBJ2-2
CASSLLAGAVTGELFF | TGTGCCAGCTCACTGTTAGCGGGAGCGGTCACCGGGGAGCTGTTTTTT | TRBV18 | TRBD2 | . | TRBJ2-2
CATSDVPGQPIYEQYF | TGTGCCACCAGTGATGTCCCGGGACAGCCGATCTACGAGCAGTACTTC | TRBV24-1 | TRBD1 | . | TRBJ2-7
CASSTSVGELFF | TGTGCCAGCAGCACTAGCGTCGGGGAGCTGTTTTTT | TRBV5-6 | TRBD2 | . | TRBJ2-2
CASSSRDRGIFF | TGTGCCAGCAGCTCCCGGGACAGGGGAATTTTTTTC | TRBV9 | TRBD1 | once | TRBJ1-2
CATGQGGDAETQYF | TGTGCCACCGGACAAGGCGGGGATGCGGAGACCCAGTACTTC | TRBV10-3 | . | . | TRBJ2-5
CASSGVAGEPYNEQFF | TGCGCCAGCAGTGGGGTCGCGGGAGAGCCCTACAATGAGCAGTTCTTC | TRBV10-1 | TRBD2 | once | TRBJ2-1
CASSLVGTSGSPHEQYF | TGTGCCAGCAGCTTAGTTGGGACTAGCGGGAGTCCCCACGAGCAGTACTTC | TRBV7-2 | TRBD2 | . | TRBJ2-7
CASRDGTGAVTDTQYF | TGCGCCAGCAGGGACGGGACAGGGGCTGTTACAGATACGCAGTATTTT | TRBV5-1 | TRBD1 | once | TRBJ2-3
CASSLISNQETQYF | TGTGCCAGCAGTCTCATCAGTAACCAAGAGACCCAGTACTTC | TRBV2 | . | . | TRBJ2-5
CASSFFPQGAPGNSPLHF | TGTGCCAGCAGCTTTTTCCCTCAGGGGGCGCCTGGTAATTCACCCCTCCACTTT | TRBV5-6 | TRBD1 | . | TRBJ1-6
CAWSQGGFRQPQHF | TGTGCCTGGAGTCAGGGGGGTTTTAGACAGCCCCAGCATTTT | TRBV30 | TRBD1 | . | TRBJ1-5
CASTVGQGQETQYF | TGTGCCAGCACTGTAGGACAGGGCCAAGAGACCCAGTACTTC | TRBV6-6 | TRBD1 | . | TRBJ2-5
CASTGQASQPQHF | TGTGCCAGCACCGGACAGGCGAGTCAGCCCCAGCATTTT | TRBV2 | TRBD1 | . | TRBJ1-5
CASSPSTSGGAGEQYF | TGTGCCAGCAGTCCCTCGACTAGCGGGGGGGCGGGGGAGCAGTACTTC | TRBV3-1/TRBV3-2 | TRBD2 | . | TRBJ2-7
CATKPLPQGPGNTIYF | TGTGCCACCAAACCTCTCCCACAGGGGCCTGGAAACACCATATATTTT | TRBV19 | TRBD1 | . | TRBJ1-3
CASSTQGRQNSPLHF | TGTGCCAGCAGCACACAGGGGCGGCAAAATTCACCCCTCCACTTT | TRBV2 | TRBD1 | . | TRBJ1-6
CASNVAGKAYEQYF | TGTGCCAGTAACGTCGCGGGAAAGGCCTACGAGCAGTACTTC | TRBV28 | . | . | TRBJ2-7
CASSPGQGGQETQYF | TGTGCCAGCAGTCCTGGACAGGGGGGGCAAGAGACCCAGTACTTC | TRBV27 | TRBD1 | . | TRBJ2-5
CASSRDRVNEKLFF | TGTGCCAGCAGTCGGGACAGGGTTAATGAAAAACTGTTTTTT | TRBV28 | TRBD1 | . | TRBJ1-4
CASSPDTSTDTQYF | TGCGCCAGCAGCCCGGACACTAGCACAGATACGCAGTATTTT | TRBV5-1 | . | . | TRBJ2-3
CASSVLEADTQYF | TGTGCCAGCAGCGTACTAGAGGCAGATACGCAGTATTTT | TRBV9 | . | . | TRBJ2-3
CASSVGTSGGSYNEQFF | TGTGCCAGCAGCGTAGGGACTAGCGGGGGGAGTTACAATGAGCAGTTCTTC | TRBV7-8 | TRBD2 | . | TRBJ2-1
CASSVSRDTANYGYTF | TGTGCCAGCAGTGTTTCAAGGGACACGGCTAACTATGGCTACACCTTC | TRBV6-4 | . | . | TRBJ1-2
CASSQAPGQDTGELFF | TGTGCCAGCAGCCAAGCTCCGGGACAGGACACCGGGGAGCTGTTTTTT | TRBV4-2 | TRBD1 | . | TRBJ2-2
CAIKPGTSGGIKNTQYF | TGTGCCATCAAACCCGGGACTAGCGGGGGTATTAAAAATACGCAGTATTTT | TRBV10-3 | TRBD2 | . | TRBJ2-3
CAWSVPGRSSPVGEQYF | TGTGCCTGGAGTGTACCGGGTCGGAGTTCCCCGGTCGGCGAGCAGTACTTC | TRBV30 | . | . | TRBJ2-7
CASSLGVPLAGYEQYF | TGTGCCAGCAGCTTAGGGGTTCCACTAGCGGGCTACGAGCAGTACTTC | TRBV7-2 | TRBD2 | . | TRBJ2-7
CASSWRRGREQYF | TGTGCCAGCAGTTGGCGGCGGGGGCGCGAGCAGTACTTC | TRBV27 | . | . | TRBJ2-7
CASSPHSGGAQPQHF | TGTGCCAGCAGTCCACACTCGGGGGGGGCCCAGCCCCAGCATTTT | TRBV28 | . | . | TRBJ1-5
CATAPGPGVKLFF | TGTGCCACCGCGCCGGGGCCAGGGGTAAAACTGTTTTTT | TRBV19 | . | . | TRBJ1-4
CASRPPGLRYNEQFF | TGTGCCAGCAGACCTCCGGGACTGCGCTACAATGAGCAGTTCTTC | TRBV7-2 | . | . | TRBJ2-1
CASSSGTVFGRELFF | TGTGCCAGCAGTTCTGGGACTGTTTTTGGCCGGGAGCTGTTTTTT | TRBV28 | . | . | TRBJ2-2
CASSIRRAGESKNIQYF | TGTGCCAGTAGTATCAGGAGAGCGGGGGAGTCCAAAAACATTCAGTACTTC | TRBV19 | TRBD2 | . | TRBJ2-4
CASGQGPNQPQHF | TGTGCCAGTGGACAGGGCCCCAATCAGCCCCAGCATTTT | TRBV7-3 | TRBD1 | . | TRBJ1-5
CASSFPGLSYEQYF | TGTGCCAGCAGCTTTCCGGGTCTCTCCTACGAGCAGTACTTC | TRBV7-9 | . | . | TRBJ2-7